Listed below are T cell receptor beta chains from one sample, sequenced in a study of identical twins. Each CDR3 protein gets one entry after TCRdb re-called the 5' RACE reads with MiXCR. The sample lists hundreds of thousands of distinct CDR3 sequences, 8.6% occurring once. Another study also made use of these data, one on yellow fever vaccine responses in identical twins.

The material sequenced was PBMCs. The receptors were gathered from a woman aged 18-29 years in good health. CDR3s include the opening cysteine and the closing phenylalanine or tryptophan. A D gene is named only where the DNA matches it firmly. Expanded clones get a size class; other rows say once, few or many, or leave the size out.

v_call	j_call	clone_size	d_call	cdr3_aa	cdr3_nt
TRBV18	TRBJ2-1	NA	TRBD2	CASSPYSLRLAGGEQFF	TGTGCCAGCTCACCGTATTCCCTTCGGCTAGCGGGAGGAGAGCAGTTCTTC
TRBV15	TRBJ2-1	NA	NA	CATSRAGSVNEQFF	TGTGCCACCAGCAGAGCGGGTAGTGTCAATGAGCAGTTCTTC
TRBV7-8	TRBJ2-3	NA	TRBD2	CASSWHGTSGTDTQYF	TGTGCCAGCAGCTGGCACGGGACTAGCGGAACAGATACGCAGTATTTT
TRBV5-1	TRBJ2-1	many	NA	CASSAPLRDKAQNNNEQFF	TGCGCCAGCAGCGCCCCCCTTCGAGACAAAGCCCAAAACAACAATGAGCAGTTCTTC
TRBV7-2	TRBJ2-7	NA	NA	CASSALEEGYEQYF	TGTGCCAGCAGCGCCTTAGAAGAGGGCTACGAGCAGTACTTC
TRBV27	TRBJ2-1	few	TRBD2	CASSLRTSGHSSYNEQFF	TGTGCCAGCAGTTTACGGACTAGCGGGCATAGCTCCTACAATGAGCAGTTCTTC
TRBV28	TRBJ1-1	NA	NA	CASSLLKQGNTEAFF	TGTGCCAGCAGTTTACTCAAACAGGGAAACACTGAAGCTTTCTTT
TRBV10-3	TRBJ2-7	few	NA	CAISDGLPTYEQYF	TGTGCCATCAGTGATGGACTGCCGACCTACGAGCAGTACTTC
TRBV5-1	TRBJ2-5	few	NA	CASSLEVSQETQYF	TGCGCCAGCAGCTTGGAAGTTAGCCAAGAGACCCAGTACTTC
TRBV20-1	TRBJ1-2	NA	TRBD1	CSGQTGEGSYGYTF	TGCAGTGGCCAAACAGGGGAAGGGAGCTATGGCTACACCTTC